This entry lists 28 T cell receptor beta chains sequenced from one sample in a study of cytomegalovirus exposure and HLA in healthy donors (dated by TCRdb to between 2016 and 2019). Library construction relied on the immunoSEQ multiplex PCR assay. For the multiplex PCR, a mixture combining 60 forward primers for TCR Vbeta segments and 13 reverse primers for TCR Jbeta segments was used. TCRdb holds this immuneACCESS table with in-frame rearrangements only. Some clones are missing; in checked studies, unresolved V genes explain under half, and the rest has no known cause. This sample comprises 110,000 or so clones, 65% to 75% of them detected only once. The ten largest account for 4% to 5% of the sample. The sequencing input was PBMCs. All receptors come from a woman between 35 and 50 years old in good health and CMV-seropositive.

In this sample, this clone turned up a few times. CDR3 in DNA: TGTGCCAGCTCAGTCAGGGGCAAAGTCTCCTACAATGAGCAGTTCTTC. It is translated as CASSVRGKVSYNEQFF. The chain has TRBV18 and TRBJ2-1; tentatively, D is TRBD1 (6 bases). The CDR3 runs to 16 residues. V lost 5 bases, J lost 0 bases, and 14 bases lay in between. Germline CDR1 is KGHSH and CDR2 is LQKENI. The full variable domain, rest sourced from reference TRBV18 and TRBJ2-1, is NAGVMQNPRHLVRRRGQEARLRCSPMKGHSHVYWYRQLPEEGLKFMVYLQKENIIDESGMPKERFSAEFPKEGPSILRIQQVVRGDSAAYFCASSVRGKVSYNEQFFGPGTRLTVL.

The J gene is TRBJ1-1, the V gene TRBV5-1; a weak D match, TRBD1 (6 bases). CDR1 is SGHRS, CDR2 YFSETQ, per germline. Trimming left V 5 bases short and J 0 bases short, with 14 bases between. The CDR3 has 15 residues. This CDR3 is CASRYSTGMNTEAFF. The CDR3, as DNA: TGCGCCAGCAGATATAGTACAGGGATGAACACTGAAGCTTTCTTT.

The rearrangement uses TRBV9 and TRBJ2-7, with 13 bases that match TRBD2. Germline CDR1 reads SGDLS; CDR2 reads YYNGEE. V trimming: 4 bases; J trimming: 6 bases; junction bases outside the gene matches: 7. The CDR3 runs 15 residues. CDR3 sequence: CASSLLGLAGAEQYF. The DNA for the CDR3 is TGTGCCAGCAGCCTTCTCGGACTAGCGGGGGCCGAGCAGTACTTC.

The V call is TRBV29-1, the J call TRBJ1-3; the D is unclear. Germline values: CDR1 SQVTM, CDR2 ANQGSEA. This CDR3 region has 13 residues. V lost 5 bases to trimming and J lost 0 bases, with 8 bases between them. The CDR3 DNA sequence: TGCAGCGTTCCAGGAATCTCTGGAAACACCATATATTTT. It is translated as CSVPGISGNTIYF.

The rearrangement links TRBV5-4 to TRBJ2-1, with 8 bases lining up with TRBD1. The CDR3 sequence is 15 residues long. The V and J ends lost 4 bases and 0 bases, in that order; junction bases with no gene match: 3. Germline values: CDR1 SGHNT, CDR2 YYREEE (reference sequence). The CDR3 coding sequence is TGTGCCAGCAGCCTAGACAGGGGCTCCTACAATGAGCAGTTCTTC. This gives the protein CASSLDRGSYNEQFF.

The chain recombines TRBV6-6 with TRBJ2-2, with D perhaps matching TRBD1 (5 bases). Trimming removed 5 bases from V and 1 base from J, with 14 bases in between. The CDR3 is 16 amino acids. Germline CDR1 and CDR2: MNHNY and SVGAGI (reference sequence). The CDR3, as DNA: TGTGCCAGCAGTGTAGGGGTTATCAGGAACACCGGGGAGCTGTTTTTT. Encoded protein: CASSVGVIRNTGELFF.

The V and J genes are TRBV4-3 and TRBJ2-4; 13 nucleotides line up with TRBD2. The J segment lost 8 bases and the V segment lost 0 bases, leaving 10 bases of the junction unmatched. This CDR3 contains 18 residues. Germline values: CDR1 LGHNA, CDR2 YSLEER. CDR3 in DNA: TGCGCCAGCAGCCAAGATACGCTGACTAGCGGGGGGAATGACATTCAGTACTTC. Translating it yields CASSQDTLTSGGNDIQYF.

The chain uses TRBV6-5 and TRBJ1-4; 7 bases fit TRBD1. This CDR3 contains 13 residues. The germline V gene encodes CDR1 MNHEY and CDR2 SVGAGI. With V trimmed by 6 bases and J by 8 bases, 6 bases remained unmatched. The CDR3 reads CASRRGGDEKLFF. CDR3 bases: TGTGCCAGCAGGCGAGGGGGCGACGAAAAACTGTTTTTT.

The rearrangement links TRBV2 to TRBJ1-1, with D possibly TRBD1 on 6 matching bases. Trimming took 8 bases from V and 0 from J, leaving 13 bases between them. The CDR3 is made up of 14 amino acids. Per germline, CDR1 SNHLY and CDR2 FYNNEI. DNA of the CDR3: TGTGCCAGCTCCGGACAGCCGATGAACACTGAAGCTTTCTTT. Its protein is CASSGQPMNTEAFF.

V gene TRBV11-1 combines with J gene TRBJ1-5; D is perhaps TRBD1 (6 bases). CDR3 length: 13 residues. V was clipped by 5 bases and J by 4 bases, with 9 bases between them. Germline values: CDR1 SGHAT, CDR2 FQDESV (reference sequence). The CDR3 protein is CASSPDRNQPQHF. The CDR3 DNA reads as TGTGCCAGCAGCCCGGACAGAAATCAGCCCCAGCATTTT.

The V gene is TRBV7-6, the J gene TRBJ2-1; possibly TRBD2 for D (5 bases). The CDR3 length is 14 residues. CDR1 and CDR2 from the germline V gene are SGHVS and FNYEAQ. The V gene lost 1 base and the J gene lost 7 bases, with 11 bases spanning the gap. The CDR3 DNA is TGTGCCAGCAGCTTAGAACTAGTCCTGAATGAGCAGTTCTTC. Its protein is CASSLELVLNEQFF. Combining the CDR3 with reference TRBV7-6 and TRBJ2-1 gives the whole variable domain GAGVSQSPRYKVTKRGQDVALRCDPISGHVSLYWYRQALGQGPEFLTYFNYEAQQDKSGLPNDRFSAERPEGSISTLTIQRTEQRDSAMYRCASSLELVLNEQFFGPGTRLTVL.

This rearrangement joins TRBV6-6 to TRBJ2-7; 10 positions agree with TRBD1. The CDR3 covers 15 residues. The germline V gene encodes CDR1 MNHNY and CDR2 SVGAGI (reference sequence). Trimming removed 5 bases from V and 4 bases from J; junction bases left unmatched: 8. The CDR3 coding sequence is TGTGCCAGCAGTGGACCGGGACAGGGGATTTACGAGCAGTACTTC. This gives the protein CASSGPGQGIYEQYF.

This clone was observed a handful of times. The CDR3 loop reads CASSRGSYNEQFF. The CDR3 region has the DNA TGTGCCAGCAGCCGGGGATCCTACAATGAGCAGTTCTTC. This chain joins TRBV11-3 and TRBJ2-1; tentative D call: TRBD2 (5 bases). Trimming left V 5 bases short and J 1 base short, with 6 bases between. CDR1 is SGHNT and CDR2 is YENEEA in the germline V gene. This CDR3 is built from 13 residues.

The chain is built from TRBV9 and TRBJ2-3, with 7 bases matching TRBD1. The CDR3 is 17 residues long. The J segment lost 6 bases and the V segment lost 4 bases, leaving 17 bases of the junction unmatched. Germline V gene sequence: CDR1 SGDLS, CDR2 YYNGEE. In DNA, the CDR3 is TGTGCCAGCAGCTCCGCTGGGGGACAGTTCAGGGGGGATACGCAGTATTTT. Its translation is CASSSAGGQFRGDTQYF.

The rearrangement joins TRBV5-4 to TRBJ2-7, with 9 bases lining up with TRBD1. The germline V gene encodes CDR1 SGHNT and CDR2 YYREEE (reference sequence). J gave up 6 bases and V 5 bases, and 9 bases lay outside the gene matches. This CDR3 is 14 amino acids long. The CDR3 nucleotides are TGTGCCAGCAGACCCGGACAGGGGATAGGCGAGCAGTACTTC. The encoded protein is CASRPGQGIGEQYF. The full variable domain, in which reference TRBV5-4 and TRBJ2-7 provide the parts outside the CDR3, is ETGVTQSPTHLIKTRGQQVTLRCSSQSGHNTVSWYQQALGQGPQFIFQYYREEENGRGNFPPRFSGLQFPNYSSELNVNALELDDSALYLCASRPGQGIGEQYFGPGTRLTVT.

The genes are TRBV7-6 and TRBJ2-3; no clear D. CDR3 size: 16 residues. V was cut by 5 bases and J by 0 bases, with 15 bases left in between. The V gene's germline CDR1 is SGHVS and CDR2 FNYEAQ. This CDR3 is CASSRRVAESTDTQYF. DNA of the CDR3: TGTGCCAGCAGCCGCCGTGTAGCCGAGAGCACAGATACGCAGTATTTT.

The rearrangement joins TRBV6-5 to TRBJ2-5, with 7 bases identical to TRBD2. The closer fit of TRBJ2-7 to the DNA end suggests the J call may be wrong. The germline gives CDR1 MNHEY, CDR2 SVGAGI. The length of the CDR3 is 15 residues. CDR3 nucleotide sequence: TGTGCCAGCAGTTACGCGGGAGAACCCATCTACGAGCAGTACTTC. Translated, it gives CASSYAGEPIYEQYF.

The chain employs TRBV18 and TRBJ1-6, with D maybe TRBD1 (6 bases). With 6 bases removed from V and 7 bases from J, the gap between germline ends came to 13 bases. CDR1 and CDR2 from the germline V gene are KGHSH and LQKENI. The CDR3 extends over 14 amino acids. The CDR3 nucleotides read TGTGCCAGCTCCCGGGACACAACGAATTCACCCCTCCACTTT. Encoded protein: CASSRDTTNSPLHF.

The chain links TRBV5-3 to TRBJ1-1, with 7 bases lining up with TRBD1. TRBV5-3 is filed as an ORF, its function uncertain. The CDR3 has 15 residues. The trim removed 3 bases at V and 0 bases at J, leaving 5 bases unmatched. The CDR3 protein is CARSWGTDLNTEAFF. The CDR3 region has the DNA TGTGCCAGAAGCTGGGGGACAGACCTGAACACTGAAGCTTTCTTT.

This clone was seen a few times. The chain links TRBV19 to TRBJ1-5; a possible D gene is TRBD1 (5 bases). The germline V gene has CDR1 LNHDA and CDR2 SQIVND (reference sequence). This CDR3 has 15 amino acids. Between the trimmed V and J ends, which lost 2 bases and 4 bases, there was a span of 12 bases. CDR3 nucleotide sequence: TGTGCCAGTAGTATACGGGGCGCGGGGAATCAGCCCCAGCATTTT. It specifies CASSIRGAGNQPQHF.

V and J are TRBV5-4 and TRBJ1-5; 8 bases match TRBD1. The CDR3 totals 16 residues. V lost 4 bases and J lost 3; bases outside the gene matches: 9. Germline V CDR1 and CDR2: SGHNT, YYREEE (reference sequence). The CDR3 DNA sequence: TGTGCCAGCAGCCCAGGGGGCAGGGGGGACAATCAGCCCCAGCATTTT. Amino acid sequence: CASSPGGRGDNQPQHF.

In DNA, the CDR3 is TGTGCCAGCAGCTTACCTGGCTCCGATACGCAGTATTTT. This codes for CASSLPGSDTQYF. The chain couples TRBV9 to TRBJ2-3, with D unresolved. The CDR3 length is 13 residues. Deletions cut 4 bases from V and 6 bases from J, with 12 bases between. Germline assignment: CDR1 SGDLS and CDR2 YYNGEE.

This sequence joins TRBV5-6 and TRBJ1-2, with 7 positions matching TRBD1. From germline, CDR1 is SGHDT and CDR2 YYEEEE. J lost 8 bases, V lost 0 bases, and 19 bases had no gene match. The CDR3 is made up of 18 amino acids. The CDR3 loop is CASSLAPPLDRQGWGYTF. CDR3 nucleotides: TGTGCCAGCAGCTTGGCTCCGCCATTGGACAGGCAAGGATGGGGCTACACCTTC.

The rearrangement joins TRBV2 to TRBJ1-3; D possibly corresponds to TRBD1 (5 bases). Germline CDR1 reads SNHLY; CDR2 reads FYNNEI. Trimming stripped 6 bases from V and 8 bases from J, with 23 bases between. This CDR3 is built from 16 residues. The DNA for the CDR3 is TGTGCCAGCAGAACCATCGCGTCAGGGCAGGCTCACACCATATATTTT. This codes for CASRTIASGQAHTIYF.

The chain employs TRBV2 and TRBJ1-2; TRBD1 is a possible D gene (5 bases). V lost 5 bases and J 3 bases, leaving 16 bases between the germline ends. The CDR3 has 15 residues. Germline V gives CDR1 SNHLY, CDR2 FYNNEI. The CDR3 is CASSPDRQSYYGYTF. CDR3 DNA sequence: TGTGCCAGCAGTCCCGATAGACAGTCCTACTATGGCTACACCTTC. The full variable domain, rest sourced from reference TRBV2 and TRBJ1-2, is EPEVTQTPSHQVTQMGQEVILRCVPISNHLYFYWYRQILGQKVEFLVSFYNNEISEKSEIFDDQFSVERPDGSNFTLKIRSTKLEDSAMYFCASSPDRQSYYGYTFGSGTRLTVV.

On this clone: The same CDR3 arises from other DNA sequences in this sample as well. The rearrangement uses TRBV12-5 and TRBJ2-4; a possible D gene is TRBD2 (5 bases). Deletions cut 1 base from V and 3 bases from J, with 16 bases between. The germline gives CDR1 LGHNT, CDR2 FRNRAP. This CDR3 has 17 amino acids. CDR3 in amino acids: CASGLGLSGVVKNIQYF. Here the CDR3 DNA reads TGTGCTAGTGGTTTGGGGCTCTCCGGGGTGGTCAAAAACATTCAGTACTTC.

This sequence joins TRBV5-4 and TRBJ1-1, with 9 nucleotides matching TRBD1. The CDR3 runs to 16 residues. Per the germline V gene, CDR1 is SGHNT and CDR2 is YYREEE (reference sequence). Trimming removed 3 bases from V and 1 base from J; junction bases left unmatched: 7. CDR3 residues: CASSSRRTGANTEAFF. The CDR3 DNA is TGTGCCAGCAGCTCGCGACGGACAGGGGCGAACACTGAAGCTTTCTTT.

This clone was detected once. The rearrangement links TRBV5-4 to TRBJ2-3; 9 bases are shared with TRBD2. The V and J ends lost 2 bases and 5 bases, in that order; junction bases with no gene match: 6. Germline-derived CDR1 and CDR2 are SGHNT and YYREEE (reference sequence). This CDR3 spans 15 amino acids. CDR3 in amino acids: CASSFSGGKQDTQYF. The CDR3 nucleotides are TGTGCCAGCAGCTTTAGCGGGGGAAAGCAAGATACGCAGTATTTT.